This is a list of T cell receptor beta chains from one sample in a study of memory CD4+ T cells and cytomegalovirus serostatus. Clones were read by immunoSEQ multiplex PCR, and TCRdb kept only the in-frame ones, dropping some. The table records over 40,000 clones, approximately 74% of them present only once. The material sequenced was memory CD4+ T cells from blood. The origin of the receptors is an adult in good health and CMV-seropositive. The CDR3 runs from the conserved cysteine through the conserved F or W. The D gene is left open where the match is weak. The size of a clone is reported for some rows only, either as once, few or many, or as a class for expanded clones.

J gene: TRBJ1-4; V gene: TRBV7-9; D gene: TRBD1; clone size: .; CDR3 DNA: TGTGCCAGCAGCTTCGGACAGGGGGAGAAACTGTTTTTT; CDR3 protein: CASSFGQGEKLFF
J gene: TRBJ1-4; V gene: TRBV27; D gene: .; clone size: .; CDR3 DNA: TGTGCCAGCAGTTTATCGACCAGCGTAAATGAAAAACTGTTTTTT; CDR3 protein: CASSLSTSVNEKLFF
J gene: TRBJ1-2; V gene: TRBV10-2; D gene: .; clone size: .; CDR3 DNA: TGCGCCAGCAGTCGAGGGAACTATGGCTACACCTTC; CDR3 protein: CASSRGNYGYTF
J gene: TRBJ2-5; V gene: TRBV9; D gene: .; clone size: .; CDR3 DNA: TGTGCCAGCAGCTGGGCGGTTCAAGAGACCCAGTACTTC; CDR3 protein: CASSWAVQETQYF
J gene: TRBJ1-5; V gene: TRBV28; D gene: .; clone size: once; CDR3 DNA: TGTGCCAGCAGTTTAGGGGCAGTCCATCAGCCCCAGCATTTT; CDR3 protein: CASSLGAVHQPQHF
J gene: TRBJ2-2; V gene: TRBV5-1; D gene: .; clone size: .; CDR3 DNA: TGCGCCAGCAGCCCTTACCCGGGGGCGGACACCGGGGAGCTGTTTTTT; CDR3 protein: CASSPYPGADTGELFF
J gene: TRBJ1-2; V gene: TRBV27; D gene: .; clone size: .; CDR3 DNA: TGTGCCAGCAGCCGAGGGGGGCAGCGTGCTAACTATGGCTACACCTTC; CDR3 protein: CASSRGGQRANYGYTF
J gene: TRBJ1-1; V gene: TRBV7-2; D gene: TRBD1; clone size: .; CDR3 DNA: TGTGCCAGCAGCTATCGGACAGGGCCGAACACTGAAGCTTTCTTT; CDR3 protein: CASSYRTGPNTEAFF
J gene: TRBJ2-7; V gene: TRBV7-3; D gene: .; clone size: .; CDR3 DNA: TGTGCCAGCAGCTTAGGTCCGGCGAGCTACGAGCAGTACTTC; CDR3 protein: CASSLGPASYEQYF
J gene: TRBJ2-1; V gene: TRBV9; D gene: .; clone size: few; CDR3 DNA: TGTGCCAGCAGCGTACTAGGGGGGACCAATGAGCAGTTCTTC; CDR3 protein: CASSVLGGTNEQFF
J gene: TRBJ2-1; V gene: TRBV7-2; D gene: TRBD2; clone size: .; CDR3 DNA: TGTGCCAGCAGCAGTACTAGCGGGGTTAATGAGCAGTTCTTC; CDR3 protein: CASSSTSGVNEQFF
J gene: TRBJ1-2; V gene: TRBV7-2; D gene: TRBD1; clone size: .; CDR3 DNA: TGTGCCAGCAGCCTGGGACAGGGCAGTGGCTACACCTTC; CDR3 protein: CASSLGQGSGYTF
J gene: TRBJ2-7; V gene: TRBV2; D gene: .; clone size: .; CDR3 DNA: TGTGCCAGCACCCCAAGAATACTACGAGAGCAGTACTTC; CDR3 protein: CASTPRILREQYF
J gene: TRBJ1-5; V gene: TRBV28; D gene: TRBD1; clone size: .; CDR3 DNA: TGTGCCAGCAGGAACAGGGGGAGGAATCAGCCCCAGCATTTT; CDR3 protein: CASRNRGRNQPQHF
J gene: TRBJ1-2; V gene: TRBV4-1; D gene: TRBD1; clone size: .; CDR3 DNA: TGCGCCAGCAGCCAAGATCGAGAGGACAGGGCATATGGCTACACCTTC; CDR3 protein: CASSQDREDRAYGYTF
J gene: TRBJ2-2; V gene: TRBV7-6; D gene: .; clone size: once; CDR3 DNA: TGTGCCAGCAGCCCGAATGGCGGGGAGCTGTTTTTT; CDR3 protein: CASSPNGGELFF
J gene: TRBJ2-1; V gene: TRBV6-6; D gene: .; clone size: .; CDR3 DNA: TGTGCCAGCAGTTACTCGGACGTAAATCTGTTCTTC; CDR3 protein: CASSYSDVNLFF
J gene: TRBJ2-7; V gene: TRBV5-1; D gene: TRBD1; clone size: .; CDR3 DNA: TGCGCCAGCAGCCCTCGGACAGGGACGGTGAGCTCCTACGAGCAGTACTTC; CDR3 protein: CASSPRTGTVSSYEQYF